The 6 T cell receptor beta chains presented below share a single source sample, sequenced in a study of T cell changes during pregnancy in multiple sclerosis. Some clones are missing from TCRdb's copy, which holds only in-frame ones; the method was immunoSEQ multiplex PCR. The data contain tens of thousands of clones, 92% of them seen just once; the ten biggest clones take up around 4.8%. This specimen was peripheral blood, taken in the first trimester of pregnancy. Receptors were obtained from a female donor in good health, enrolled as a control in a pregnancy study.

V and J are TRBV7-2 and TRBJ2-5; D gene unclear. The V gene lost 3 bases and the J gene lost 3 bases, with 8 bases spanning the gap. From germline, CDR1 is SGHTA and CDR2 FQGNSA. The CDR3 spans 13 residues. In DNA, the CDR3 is TGTGCCAGCAGCTTCGGGTATAAAGAGACCCAGTACTTC. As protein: CASSFGYKETQYF.

In nucleotides, the CDR3 is TGTGCCAGCAGGAGTCTCGGCGGAGAGCCCTACGAGCAGTACTTC. It codes for CASRSLGGEPYEQYF. This chain connects TRBV2 to TRBJ2-7, with D unresolved. This CDR3 is built from 15 residues. In germline, CDR1 is SNHLY, CDR2 FYNNEI. V gave up 6 bases and J gave up 2 bases, with 17 bases separating them.

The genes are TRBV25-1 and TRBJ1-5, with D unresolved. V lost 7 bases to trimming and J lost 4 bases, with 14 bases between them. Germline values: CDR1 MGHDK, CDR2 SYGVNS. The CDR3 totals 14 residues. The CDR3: CASKGEAINQPQHF. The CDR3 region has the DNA TGTGCCAGCAAGGGAGAGGCGATAAATCAGCCCCAGCATTTT.

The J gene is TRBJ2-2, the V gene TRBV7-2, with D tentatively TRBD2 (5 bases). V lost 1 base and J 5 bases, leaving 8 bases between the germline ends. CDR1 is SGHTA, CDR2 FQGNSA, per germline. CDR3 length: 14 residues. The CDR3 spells CASSLVTTTGELFF. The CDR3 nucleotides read TGTGCCAGCAGCTTAGTGACTACTACCGGGGAGCTGTTTTTT.

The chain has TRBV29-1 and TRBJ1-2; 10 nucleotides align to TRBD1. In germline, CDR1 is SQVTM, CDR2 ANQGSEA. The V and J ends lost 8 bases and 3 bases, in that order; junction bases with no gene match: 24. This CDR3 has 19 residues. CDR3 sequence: CSIHKGGQGSKWRYYGYTF. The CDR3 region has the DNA TGCAGCATACACAAGGGGGGACAGGGGTCGAAGTGGCGCTACTATGGCTACACCTTC.

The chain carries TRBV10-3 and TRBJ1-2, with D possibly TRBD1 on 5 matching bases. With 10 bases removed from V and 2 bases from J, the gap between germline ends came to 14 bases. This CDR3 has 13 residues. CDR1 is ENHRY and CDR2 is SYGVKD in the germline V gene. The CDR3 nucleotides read TGTGCCACGGGAGACAGTAAGAACTATGGCTACACCTTC. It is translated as CATGDSKNYGYTF.